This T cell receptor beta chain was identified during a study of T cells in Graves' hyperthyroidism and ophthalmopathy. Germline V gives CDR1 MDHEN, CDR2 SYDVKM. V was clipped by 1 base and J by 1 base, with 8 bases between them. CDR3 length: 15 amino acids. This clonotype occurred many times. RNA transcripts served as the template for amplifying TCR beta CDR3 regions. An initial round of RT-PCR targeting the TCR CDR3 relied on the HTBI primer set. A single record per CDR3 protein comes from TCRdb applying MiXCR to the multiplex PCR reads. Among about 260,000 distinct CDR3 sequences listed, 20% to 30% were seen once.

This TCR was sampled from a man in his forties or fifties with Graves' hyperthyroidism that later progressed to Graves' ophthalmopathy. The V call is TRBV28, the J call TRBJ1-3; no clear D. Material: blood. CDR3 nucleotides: TGTGCCAGCAGTTTATATACGCCGTCTGGAAACACCATATATTTT. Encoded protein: CASSLYTPSGNTIYF.